The rows below give T cell receptor beta chains drawn from one sample of a study of T cells in localized non-small cell lung cancer. The method was immunoSEQ multiplex PCR; TCRdb's version includes in-frame clones alone and lacks a portion of them. The table lists fewer than 20,000 clones, around 91% of them singletons. The source was peripheral blood, collected before any cancer treatment. The receptors stem from a female donor of 60 years or more with stage III squamous cell lung carcinoma. The conserved cysteine and the conserved F or W are not part of the CDR3 here. The order of the fields is V gene, D gene, CDR3 length, CDR3 protein. A D gene is named only where the DNA matches it firmly.

TRBV6-1,TRBD1,14,ASSEWGTGRDNEQF
TRBV5-1,TRBD2,15,ASSRTGTSVSADTQY
TRBV7-2,TRBD2,13,ASSPIAGGPYEQY
TRBV7-2,.,13,ASSLVVVGTDTQY
TRBV30,.,11,AWVRDLYNEQF
TRBV19,.,10,ATGQFNYGYT
TRBV18,.,13,ASSETGASTDTQY
TRBV7-9,.,11,ASGSSGQETQY
TRBV7-8,.,15,ASSNRIGFGSYNEQF
TRBV6-1,.,14,ASSDPWGGGFYERY
TRBV6-1,.,11,ASSWKGTGELF
TRBV29-1,.,11,SVEDPISYEQY
TRBV28,.,14,ASNLFARNSYNEQF
TRBV25-1,.,11,ASSEHVLERTF
TRBV5-8,.,10,ASSRYQETQY
TRBV25-1,.,12,ASADRVLTDTQY
TRBV4-1,TRBD2,14,ASSQELAGGPETQY
TRBV7-9,.,10,ASSLLQFGQF
TRBV11-3,TRBD2,14,ASSLGVAGVVGELF
TRBV15,.,13,ATSRVPGANTEAF
TRBV14,TRBD1,14,ASSRLQQGVGEKLF
TRBV16,.,9,ASSHGQPQH
TRBV6-5,.,13,ASSFTGGVNTEAF
TRBV11-2,.,11,ASTRGGGYEQY
TRBV7-2,.,11,ASSPQYSGEQF
TRBV4-1,TRBD1,13,ASSQGQGARETQY